This TCR beta chain was captured in a study of molecular identifiers for immune sequencing clone quantification. As regards this clonotype: The antigen is undetermined.

Points from the study as a whole: Over 97% of effector molecules, yet under 1% of naive-cell molecules, were held by clones above 20 RNA copies.

TCRdb redid the calling of the PCR reads with MiXCR, one entry per CDR3 protein. Among 460,000 or so distinct CDR3 sequences listed, around 23% were seen once. CDR3 length: 16 amino acids. The V end lost 3 bases, the J end lost 6 bases, and 21 bases lay between the germline ends. CDR1 and CDR2 (germline): DFQATT, SNEGSKA (reference sequence). The sample was naive CD8+ T cells from blood, with Jurkat cell RNA spiked in. Subset here: FACS-sorted CD8+CD4-CCR7+CD45RA+ naive T cells. J is TRBJ2-1 and V is TRBV20-1; D possibly corresponds to TRBD2 (6 bases). The TCR originated in a human donor in good health. Some libraries in this study had Jurkat cell RNA spiked in. The CDR3 sequence: CSASVEDYHSINEQFF. CDR3 nucleotides: TGCAGTGCTAGTGTAGAGGACTACCATTCTATCAATGAGCAGTTCTTC.